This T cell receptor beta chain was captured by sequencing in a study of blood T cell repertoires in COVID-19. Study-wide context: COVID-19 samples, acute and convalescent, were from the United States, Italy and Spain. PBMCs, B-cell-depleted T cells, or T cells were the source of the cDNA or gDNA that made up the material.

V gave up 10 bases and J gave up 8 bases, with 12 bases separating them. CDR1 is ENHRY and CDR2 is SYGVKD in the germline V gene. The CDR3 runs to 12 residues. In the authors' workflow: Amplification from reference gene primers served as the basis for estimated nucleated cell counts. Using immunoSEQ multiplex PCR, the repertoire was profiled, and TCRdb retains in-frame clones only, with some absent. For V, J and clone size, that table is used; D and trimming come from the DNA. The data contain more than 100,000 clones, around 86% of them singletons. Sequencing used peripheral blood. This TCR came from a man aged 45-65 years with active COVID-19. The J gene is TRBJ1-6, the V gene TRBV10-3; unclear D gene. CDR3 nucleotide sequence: TGTGCCAGCTCTGCCGGGGATTCACCCCTCCACTTT. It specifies CASSAGDSPLHF.